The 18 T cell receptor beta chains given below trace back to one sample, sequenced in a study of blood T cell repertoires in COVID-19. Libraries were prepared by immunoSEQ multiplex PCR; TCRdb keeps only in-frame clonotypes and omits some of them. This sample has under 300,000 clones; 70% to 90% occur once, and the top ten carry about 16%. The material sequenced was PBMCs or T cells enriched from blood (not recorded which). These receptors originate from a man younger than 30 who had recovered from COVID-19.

CDR3 in DNA: TGTGCCAGCAGTTTAGCGCGCGAGGGCCGCTACACCTTC. Its translation: CASSLAREGRYTF. The chain combines TRBV12-3 or TRBV12-4 with TRBJ1-2; D gene unclear. This CDR3 region has 13 residues. Trimming left V 0 bases short and J 9 bases short, with 11 bases between.

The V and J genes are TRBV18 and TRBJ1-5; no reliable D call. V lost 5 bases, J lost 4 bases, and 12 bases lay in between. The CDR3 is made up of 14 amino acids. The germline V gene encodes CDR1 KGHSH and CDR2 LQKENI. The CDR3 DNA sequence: TGTGCCAGCTCAGCAAGATCCGCGAATCAGCCCCAGCATTTT. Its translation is CASSARSANQPQHF.

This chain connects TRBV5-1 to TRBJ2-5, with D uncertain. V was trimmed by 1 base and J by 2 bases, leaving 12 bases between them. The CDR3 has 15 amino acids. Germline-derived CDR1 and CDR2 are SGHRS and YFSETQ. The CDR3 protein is CASSLRVRNQETQYF. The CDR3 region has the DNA TGCGCCAGCAGCTTGCGAGTTCGCAATCAAGAGACCCAGTACTTC.

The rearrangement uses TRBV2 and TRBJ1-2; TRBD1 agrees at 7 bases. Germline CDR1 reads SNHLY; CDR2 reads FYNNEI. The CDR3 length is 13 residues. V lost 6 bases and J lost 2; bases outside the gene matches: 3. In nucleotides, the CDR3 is TGTGCCAGCAGCAGGGACAGCAACTATGGCTACACCTTC. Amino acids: CASSRDSNYGYTF.

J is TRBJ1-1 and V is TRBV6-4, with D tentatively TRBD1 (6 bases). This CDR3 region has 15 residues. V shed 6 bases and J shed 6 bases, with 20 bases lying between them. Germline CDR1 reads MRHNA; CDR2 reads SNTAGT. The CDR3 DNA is TGTGCCAGCAGGGCAGAACAGGGCGGATCGGCTGAAGCTTTCTTT. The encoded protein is CASRAEQGGSAEAFF.

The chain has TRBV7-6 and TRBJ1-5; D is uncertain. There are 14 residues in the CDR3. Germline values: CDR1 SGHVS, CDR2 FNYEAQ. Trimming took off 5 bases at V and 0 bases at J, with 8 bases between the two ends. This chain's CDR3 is CASSPRYSNQPQHF. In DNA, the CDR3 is TGTGCCAGCAGCCCCCGGTATAGCAATCAGCCCCAGCATTTT.

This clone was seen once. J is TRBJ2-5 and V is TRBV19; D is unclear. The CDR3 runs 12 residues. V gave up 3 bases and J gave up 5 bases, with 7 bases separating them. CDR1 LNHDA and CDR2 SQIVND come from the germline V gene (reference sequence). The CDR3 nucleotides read TGTGCCAGTAGTATGGGCAGCGAGACCCAGTACTTC. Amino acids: CASSMGSETQYF. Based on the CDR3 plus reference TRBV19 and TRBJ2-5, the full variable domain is DGGITQSPKYLFRKEGQNVTLSCEQNLNHDAMYWYRQDPGQGLRLIYYSQIVNDFQKGDIAEGYSVSREKKESFPLTVTSAQKNPTAFYLCASSMGSETQYFGPGTRLLVL.

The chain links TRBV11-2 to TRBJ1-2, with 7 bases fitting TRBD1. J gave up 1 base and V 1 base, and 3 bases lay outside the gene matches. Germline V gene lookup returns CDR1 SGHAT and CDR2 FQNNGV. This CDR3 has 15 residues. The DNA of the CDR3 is TGTGCCAGCAGCTTAGCGACAGGGCTTAACTATGGCTACACCTTC. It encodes CASSLATGLNYGYTF. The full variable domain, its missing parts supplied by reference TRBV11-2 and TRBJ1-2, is EAGVAQSPRYKIIEKRQSVAFWCNPISGHATLYWYQQILGQGPKLLIQFQNNGVVDDSQLPKDRFSAERLKGVDSTLKIQPAKLEDSAVYLCASSLATGLNYGYTFGSGTRLTVV.

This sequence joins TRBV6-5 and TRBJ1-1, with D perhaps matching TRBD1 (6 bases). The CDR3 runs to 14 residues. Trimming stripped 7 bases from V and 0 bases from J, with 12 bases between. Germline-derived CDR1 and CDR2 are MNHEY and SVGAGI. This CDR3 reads CASTNTGLNTEAFF. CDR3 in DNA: TGTGCCAGCACCAATACAGGGCTGAACACTGAAGCTTTCTTT.

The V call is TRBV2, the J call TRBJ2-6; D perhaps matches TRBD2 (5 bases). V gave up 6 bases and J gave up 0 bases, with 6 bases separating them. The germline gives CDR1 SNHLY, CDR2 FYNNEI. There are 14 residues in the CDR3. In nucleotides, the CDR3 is TGTGCCAGCAGCCGGGACTCTGGGGCCAACGTCCTGACTTTC. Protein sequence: CASSRDSGANVLTF. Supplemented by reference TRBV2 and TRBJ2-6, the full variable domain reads EPEVTQTPSHQVTQMGQEVILRCVPISNHLYFYWYRQILGQKVEFLVSFYNNEISEKSEIFDDQFSVERPDGSNFTLKIRSTKLEDSAMYFCASSRDSGANVLTFGAGSRLTVL.

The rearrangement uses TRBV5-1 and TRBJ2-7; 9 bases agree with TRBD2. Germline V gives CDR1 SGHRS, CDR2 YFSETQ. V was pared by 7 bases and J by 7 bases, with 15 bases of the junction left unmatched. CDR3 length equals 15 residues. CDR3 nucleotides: TGCGCCAGCTCCCTGGGAAGCGGGGGGATGGATGAGCAGTACTTC. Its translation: CASSLGSGGMDEQYF.

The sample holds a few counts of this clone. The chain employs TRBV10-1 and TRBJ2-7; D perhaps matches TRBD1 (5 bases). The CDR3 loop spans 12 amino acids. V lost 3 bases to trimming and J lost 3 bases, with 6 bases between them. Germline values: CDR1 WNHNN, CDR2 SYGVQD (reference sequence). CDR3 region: CASSDRGYEQYF. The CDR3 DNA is TGCGCCAGCAGTGATAGGGGCTACGAGCAGTACTTC.

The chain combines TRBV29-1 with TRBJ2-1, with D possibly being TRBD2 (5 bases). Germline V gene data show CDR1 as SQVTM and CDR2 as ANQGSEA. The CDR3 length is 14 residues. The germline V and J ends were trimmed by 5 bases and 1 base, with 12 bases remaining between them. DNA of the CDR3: TGCAGCGTTTCCATTGGACTGTCCTACAATGAGCAGTTCTTC. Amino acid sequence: CSVSIGLSYNEQFF.

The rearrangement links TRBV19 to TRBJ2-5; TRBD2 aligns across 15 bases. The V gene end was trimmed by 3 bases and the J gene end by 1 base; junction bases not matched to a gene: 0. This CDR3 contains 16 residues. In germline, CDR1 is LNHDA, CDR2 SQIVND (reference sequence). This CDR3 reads CASSMGLAGGQETQYF. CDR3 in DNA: TGTGCCAGTAGTATGGGACTAGCGGGGGGCCAAGAGACCCAGTACTTC.

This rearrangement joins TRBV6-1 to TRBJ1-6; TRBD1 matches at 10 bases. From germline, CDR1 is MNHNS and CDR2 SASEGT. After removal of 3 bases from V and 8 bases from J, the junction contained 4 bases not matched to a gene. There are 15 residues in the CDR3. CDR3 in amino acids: CASSEVTGGYSPLHF. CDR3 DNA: TGTGCCAGCAGTGAGGTGACAGGGGGCTATTCACCCCTCCACTTT.

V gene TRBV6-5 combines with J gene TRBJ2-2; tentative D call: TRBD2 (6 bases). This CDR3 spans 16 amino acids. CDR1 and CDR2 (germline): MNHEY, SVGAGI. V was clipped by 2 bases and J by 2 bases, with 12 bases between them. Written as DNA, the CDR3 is TGTGCCAGCAGTTACCCCGGGACTTATAACACCGGGGAGCTGTTTTTT. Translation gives CASSYPGTYNTGELFF.

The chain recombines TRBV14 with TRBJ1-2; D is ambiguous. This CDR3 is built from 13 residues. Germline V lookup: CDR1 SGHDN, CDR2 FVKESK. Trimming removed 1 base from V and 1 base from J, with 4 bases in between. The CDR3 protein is CASSQVINYGYTF. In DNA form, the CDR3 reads TGTGCCAGCAGCCAAGTAATTAACTATGGCTACACCTTC.

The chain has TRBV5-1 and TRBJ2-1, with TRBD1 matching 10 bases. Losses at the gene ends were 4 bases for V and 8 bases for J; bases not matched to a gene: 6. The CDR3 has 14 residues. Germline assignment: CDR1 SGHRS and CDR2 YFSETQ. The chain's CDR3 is CASSPGQGVDEQFF. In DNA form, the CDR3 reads TGCGCCAGCAGCCCAGGACAGGGGGTCGATGAGCAGTTCTTC. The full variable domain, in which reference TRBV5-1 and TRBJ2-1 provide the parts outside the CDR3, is KAGVTQTPRYLIKTRGQQVTLSCSPISGHRSVSWYQQTPGQGLQFLFEYFSETQRNKGNFPGRFSGRQFSNSRSEMNVSTLELGDSALYLCASSPGQGVDEQFFGPGTRLTVL.